Presented here are 6 T cell receptor beta chains from one specimen sequenced in a study of blood T cells in healthy people across ages. Sample-barcoded 5' priming and a J-beta primer mix drove a second PCR of about 6 to 12 cycles. TCRdb processed the 5' RACE reads anew with MiXCR; each CDR3 protein has one entry. This sample carries 700,000 or so distinct CDR3 sequences, approximately 40% of them seen once, and the ten largest clones take about 30%. The sequencing sample was made of blood. The receptors shown here come from a man at least 80 years old in good health.

The chain uses TRBV20-1 and TRBJ2-3, with D perhaps matching TRBD1 or TRBD2 (5 bases each). Between the trimmed V and J ends, which lost 1 base and 4 bases, there was a span of 21 bases. CDR1 DFQATT and CDR2 SNEGSKA come from the germline V gene (reference sequence). The length of the CDR3 is 17 residues. CDR3 residues: CSARGQLGESTSDTQYF. CDR3 in DNA: TGCAGTGCTAGAGGCCAGTTGGGGGAGTCAACTTCAGATACGCAGTATTTT.

This clonotype was counted only a few times. This chain links TRBV20-1 with TRBJ2-3; D is ambiguous. The germline V and J ends were trimmed by 0 bases and 2 bases, with 12 bases remaining between them. CDR3 length: 15 amino acids. Germline V lookup: CDR1 DFQATT, CDR2 SNEGSKA (reference sequence). The CDR3 is CSAREWQAYTDTQYF. Here the CDR3 DNA reads TGCAGTGCTAGAGAGTGGCAGGCCTACACAGATACGCAGTATTTT.

This chain links TRBV5-1 with TRBJ1-1, with 9 bases matching TRBD1. The CDR3 extends over 13 amino acids. After removal of 4 bases from V and 6 bases from J, the junction contained 4 bases not matched to a gene. CDR1 SGHRS and CDR2 YFSETQ come from the germline V gene. The CDR3 loop reads CASSTGQGPEAFF. The CDR3 nucleotides read TGCGCCAGCAGCACGGGACAGGGCCCTGAAGCTTTCTTT.

The rearrangement links TRBV6-5 to TRBJ1-1; 9 nucleotides agree with TRBD1. Looked up from germline, CDR1 is MNHEY and CDR2 is SVGAGI. Unmatched junction bases numbered 7, after V lost 4 bases and J lost 1 base. The CDR3 consists of 16 residues. CDR3 in amino acids: CASSSGTGWANTEAFF. Written as DNA, the CDR3 is TGTGCCAGCAGTTCCGGGACAGGGTGGGCGAACACTGAAGCTTTCTTT.

This clonotype was counted only a few times. V is TRBV27 and J is TRBJ1-6; TRBD1 agrees at 7 bases. This CDR3 spans 14 amino acids. J lost 9 bases, V lost 8 bases, and 10 bases had no gene match. CDR1 MNHEY and CDR2 SMNVEV come from the germline V gene (reference sequence). CDR3 sequence: CASQMTGFVSPLHF. DNA for the CDR3: TGTGCCAGCCAAATGACAGGGTTTGTTTCACCCCTCCACTTT.

V usage is TRBV7-2 and J usage is TRBJ1-1, with D perhaps TRBD1 (6 bases). V was shortened by 5 bases and J by 0 bases, with 16 bases between the two germline ends. CDR3 size: 16 residues. Germline lookup yields CDR1 SGHTA and CDR2 FQGNSA. CDR3 bases: TGTGCCAGCAGCCCAAACGATTGGGGGCTGAACACTGAAGCTTTCTTT. As protein: CASSPNDWGLNTEAFF.